This T cell receptor (beta chain) was sequenced during a study of cytomegalovirus exposure and HLA in healthy donors. Looking at the study overall: The 550 to 800 first-cohort repertoires and the 130 or so validation repertoires shared the same platform, a later analysis reported. Notes on the study in general: According to a later analysis, TCR clusters from the first cohort tended to co-occur in the 120 or so validation repertoires. The investigators catalogued 164 TCR beta chains as cytomegalovirus-associated.

TCRdb's copy holds only in-frame clones and misses some; the assay was immunoSEQ multiplex PCR. The table includes approximately 200,000 clones, roughly 88% detected once. Remarks on this clone: Its target is unknown.

A 120-subject validation cohort, separate from the approximately 700-subject first cohort, supplied the donors. Sample: PBMCs. This TCR was recovered from a young woman in good health and CMV-seronegative.

CDR3 sequence: CASSLRDLTDTQYF. CDR3 bases: TGTGCCAGTAGTTTGCGGGATCTCACAGATACGCAGTATTTT. The rearrangement joins TRBV19 to TRBJ2-3, with D maybe TRBD2 (6 bases). CDR3 length: 14 amino acids. The V gene's germline CDR1 is LNHDA and CDR2 SQIVND (reference sequence). The V end was cut by 5 bases, the J end by 2 bases, with 11 bases between. The entire variable domain, with the rest obtained from reference TRBV19 and TRBJ2-3, is as follows: DGGITQSPKYLFRKEGQNVTLSCEQNLNHDAMYWYRQDPGQGLRLIYYSQIVNDFQKGDIAEGYSVSREKKESFPLTVTSAQKNPTAFYLCASSLRDLTDTQYFGPGTRLTVL.